This TCR beta chain was identified during a study of CD8 T cells in ankylosing spondylitis. The germline V gene has CDR1 SGDLS and CDR2 YYNGEE. The V gene lost 5 bases and the J gene lost 2 bases, with 16 bases spanning the gap. The CDR3 loop spans 15 amino acids. Making use of molecular barcodes, quantitative 5'-RACE generated TCR beta libraries. TCRdb re-called the 5' RACE reads with MiXCR, one entry per CDR3 protein. Found here are some 300,000 distinct CDR3 sequences, less than 25% of them singletons; the top ten hold 3.5%. The source material was blood, either unsorted or a sorted T cell fraction (not recorded which). The chain carries TRBV9 and TRBJ1-2; no clear D. The source of this sequence is a female donor with ankylosing spondylitis or in good health (not recorded which). The CDR3 loop is CASSPQAQLNYGYTF. Written as DNA, the CDR3 is TGTGCCAGCAGTCCCCAGGCTCAGTTAAACTATGGCTACACCTTC.